These T cell receptor beta chains were read from a single sample in a study of radiation and T cells in renal cell carcinoma. Here immunoSEQ multiplex PCR was the method, and the copy in TCRdb shows in-frame clones only, minus some. The data hold about 130,000 clones, with around 80% observed a single time. The sample consisted of blood, taken from a patient whose treatment included radiotherapy and nephrectomy. All receptors come from a man aged 45-65 years with renal cell carcinoma. CDR3s include the opening cysteine and the closing phenylalanine or tryptophan. A D gene is named only where the DNA matches it firmly. Where a row states a size, it is once, few, many or the class of an expanded clone; other rows omit it.

D gene,V gene,J gene,clone size,CDR3 protein,CDR3 DNA
-,TRBV30,TRBJ2-7,-,CAWRTGSYEQYF,TGTGCCTGGAGGACGGGCTCCTACGAGCAGTACTTC
-,TRBV5-1,TRBJ2-3,-,CASSLGAFTDSQYF,TGCGCCAGCAGCTTGGGGGCTTTTACAGATTCGCAGTATTTT
TRBD2,TRBV13,TRBJ2-2,-,CASSRRTSGRTHTGELFF,TGTGCCAGCAGCCGTCGGACTAGCGGGAGGACCCACACCGGGGAGCTGTTTTTT
-,TRBV5-1,TRBJ2-2,-,CASTLTGELFF,TGCGCCAGCACCCTTACCGGGGAGCTGTTTTTT
-,TRBV18,TRBJ1-2,-,CASSPYRDHYGYTF,TGTGCCAGCTCACCATACCGGGATCACTATGGCTACACCTTC
-,TRBV18,TRBJ2-7,-,CASSPPSYEQYF,TGTGCCAGCTCACCACCCTCCTACGAGCAGTACTTC
-,TRBV5-8,TRBJ2-2,-,CASSLGMGSGELFF,TGTGCCAGCAGCCTAGGGATGGGGTCCGGGGAGCTGTTTTTT
-,TRBV4-2,TRBJ2-5,-,CASSQDPGVEETQYF,TGTGCCAGCAGCCAAGACCCGGGAGTTGAAGAGACCCAGTACTTC
TRBD1,TRBV6-1,TRBJ1-1,-,CASSEAGQGITEAFF,TGTGCCAGCAGTGAAGCGGGACAGGGGATCACTGAAGCTTTCTTT
-,TRBV6-1,TRBJ2-2,few,CASSEVQGEGGELFF,TGTGCCAGCAGTGAAGTCCAGGGGGAGGGCGGGGAGCTGTTTTTT